This T cell receptor beta chain is from a study of tumor-infiltrating lymphocytes in oesophageal squamous cell carcinoma. TCRdb redid the calling of the PCR reads with MiXCR, one entry per CDR3 protein. The sample gives more than 15,000 distinct CDR3 sequences, 42% of which show up once; around 20% is in the top ten. V lost 0 bases and J lost 8, with 5 bases in between. Germline V lookup: CDR1 SGHVS, CDR2 FNYEAQ. This CDR3 has 13 residues. This clonotype is labeled as medium-sized. This chain uses TRBV7-6 with TRBJ1-6; D is undetermined. Specimen: normal esophageal tissue next to the tumor. This clonotype originated in a female donor with esophageal squamous cell carcinoma. CDR3 sequence reads: CASSLARDSPLHF. CDR3 nucleotide sequence: TGTGCCAGCAGCTTAGCCCGGGATTCACCCCTCCACTTT.